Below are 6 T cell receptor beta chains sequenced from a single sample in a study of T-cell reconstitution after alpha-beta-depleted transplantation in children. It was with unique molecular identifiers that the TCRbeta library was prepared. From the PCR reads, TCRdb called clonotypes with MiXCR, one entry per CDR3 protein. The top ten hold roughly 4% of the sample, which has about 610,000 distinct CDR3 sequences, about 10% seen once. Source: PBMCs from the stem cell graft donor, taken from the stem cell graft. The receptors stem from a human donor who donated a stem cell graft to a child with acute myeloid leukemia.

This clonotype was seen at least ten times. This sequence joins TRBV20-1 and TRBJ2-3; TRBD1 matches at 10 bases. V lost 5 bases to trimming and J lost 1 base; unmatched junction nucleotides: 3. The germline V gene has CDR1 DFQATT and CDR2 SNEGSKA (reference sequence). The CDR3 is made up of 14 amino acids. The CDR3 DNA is TGCAGTGCTGCCGGGACAGGGGGCACAGATACGCAGTATTTT. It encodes CSAAGTGGTDTQYF.

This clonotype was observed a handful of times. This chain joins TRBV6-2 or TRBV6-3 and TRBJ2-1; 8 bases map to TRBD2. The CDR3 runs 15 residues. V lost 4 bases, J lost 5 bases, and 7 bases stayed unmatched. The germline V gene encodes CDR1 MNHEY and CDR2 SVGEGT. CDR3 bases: TGTGCCAGCAGTTCCGCGGGACTAGGGGACAATGAGCAGTTCTTC. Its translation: CASSSAGLGDNEQFF.

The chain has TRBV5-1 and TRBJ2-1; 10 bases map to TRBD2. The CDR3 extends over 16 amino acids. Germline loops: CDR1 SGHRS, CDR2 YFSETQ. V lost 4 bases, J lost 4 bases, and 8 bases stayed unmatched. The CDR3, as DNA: TGCGCCAGCAGCGTTTTAGCGGGAGGCAATTACAATGAGCAGTTCTTC. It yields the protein CASSVLAGGNYNEQFF. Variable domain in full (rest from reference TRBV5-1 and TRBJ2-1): KAGVTQTPRYLIKTRGQQVTLSCSPISGHRSVSWYQQTPGQGLQFLFEYFSETQRNKGNFPGRFSGRQFSNSRSEMNVSTLELGDSALYLCASSVLAGGNYNEQFFGPGTRLTVL.

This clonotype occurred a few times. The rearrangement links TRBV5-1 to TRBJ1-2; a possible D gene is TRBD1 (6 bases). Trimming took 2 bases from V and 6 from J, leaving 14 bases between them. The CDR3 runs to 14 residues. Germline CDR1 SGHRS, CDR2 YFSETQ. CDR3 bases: TGCGCCAGCAGCTTCTTGGCAGGGGAGGATGGCTACACCTTC. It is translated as CASSFLAGEDGYTF.

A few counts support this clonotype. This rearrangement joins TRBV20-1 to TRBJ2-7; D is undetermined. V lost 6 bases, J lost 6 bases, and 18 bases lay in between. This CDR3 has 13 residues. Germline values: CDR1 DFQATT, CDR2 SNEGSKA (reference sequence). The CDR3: CSAPNPSHGEQYF. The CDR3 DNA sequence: TGCAGTGCCCCGAACCCGTCCCACGGCGAGCAGTACTTC.

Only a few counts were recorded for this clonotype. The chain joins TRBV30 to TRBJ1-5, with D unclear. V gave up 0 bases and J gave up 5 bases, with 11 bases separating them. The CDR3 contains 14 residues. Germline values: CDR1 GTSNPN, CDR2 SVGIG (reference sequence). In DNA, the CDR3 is TGTGCCTGGAGTGTCAACGCAGGCTATCAGCCCCAGCATTTT. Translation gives CAWSVNAGYQPQHF.